The sequence of this T cell receptor (beta chain) was determined in a study of cytomegalovirus exposure and HLA in healthy donors. On the study more broadly: The same platform was used for the approximately 120 validation repertoires as for the 650 to 700 first-cohort repertoires, as reported in a later analysis.

As regards this clone: Its matching antigen is unknown.

Study findings and constraints: Cytomegalovirus status, reportedly, was diagnosed with high specificity and sensitivity by the classifier. Confirmation was obtained in vitro that a few CMV-associated chains are specific for CMV antigens.

The donors were part of the validation cohort, which consisted of over a hundred subjects and was separate from the first cohort of about 720 subjects. The protocol was immunoSEQ multiplex PCR, while the TCRdb copy is restricted to in-frame clones and leaves out a portion. In the table there are 140,000 or so clones, nearly 90% of which are singletons. The sequencing input was PBMCs. The sequence derives from a woman between 18 and 29 years old in good health and CMV-seropositive.

The CDR3 reads CASSLDRQGERSNYGYTF. Written as DNA, the CDR3 is TGTGCCAGCAGCTTAGATCGCCAGGGGGAGAGGAGTAACTATGGCTACACCTTC. V gene TRBV11-2 combines with J gene TRBJ1-2, with 7 positions matching TRBD1. The V gene end was trimmed by 0 bases and the J gene end by 1 base; junction bases not matched to a gene: 11. Germline V gene data show CDR1 as SGHAT and CDR2 as FQNNGV. The CDR3 loop spans 18 amino acids.